The following is a TCR beta chain sequence with its context. The antigen remains undetermined. In TCRdb, the reads were re-called with MiXCR into one record per CDR3 protein. The sample has about 260,000 distinct CDR3 sequences; about 13% are singletons. The data were taken from a study of T cell repertoires in cytomegalovirus infection. Study context: CMV infection together with matching HLA type was indicated by public TCR beta signatures. The study, taken as a whole, reports: Clonotypes of TCR beta that were HLA-C-restricted and CMV-specific dominated the ex vivo response.

Germline V lookup: CDR1 DFQATT, CDR2 SNEGSKA (reference sequence). The CDR3 has 15 residues. V trimming: 0 bases; J trimming: 3 bases; junction bases outside the gene matches: 6. This sequence originates from a human donor in good health (CMV status not recorded). Some clones in this sample may be carry-over from other donors' samples. Specimen: PBMCs. The genes are TRBV20-1 and TRBJ2-3; 7 bases agree with TRBD1. The CDR3: CSARETGTVTDTQYF. The CDR3 DNA is TGCAGTGCTAGAGAAACCGGGACAGTAACAGATACGCAGTATTTT.